The clone carrying this TCR beta chain was counted ten times or more. Researchers made TCR beta libraries by using iRepertoire HTBI primers and running Arm-PCR on CDR3 regions. TCRdb reprocessed the multiplex PCR reads via MiXCR and lists one record per CDR3 protein. The sample includes roughly 470,000 distinct CDR3 sequences, 20% seen only once; the top ten take approximately 8%. Germline assignment: CDR1 MDHEN and CDR2 SYDVKM. The ends lost 5 bases at V and 5 bases at J; junction bases unmatched: 9. The CDR3 is 16 residues long. These data originate in a study of regulatory T cells in long-lasting Graves disease. Time point indicated: persistent/refractory GD, antithyroid drugs over 5 years with positive TRAb. Construction of the TCR library relied on RNA isolated from PBMCs.

The receptor's source is a female donor with Graves disease. This chain joins TRBV28 and TRBJ2-5; TRBD1 agrees at 12 bases. Here the sequenced sample was peripheral blood mononuclear cells (PBMCs), taken when the disease was refractory, from a patient treated with antithyroid drugs. CDR3 loop: CASSPVGQGAGETQYF. CDR3 nucleotides: TGTGCCAGCAGTCCGGTGGGACAGGGGGCCGGGGAGACCCAGTACTTC.